These T cell receptor beta chains were read from a single sample in a study of PD-1 blockade in mismatch repair-deficient tumors. Some clones are missing from TCRdb's copy, which holds only in-frame ones; the method was immunoSEQ multiplex PCR. The sample yields about 79,000 clones, approximately 80% seen once. Sequenced material: peripheral blood, taken 44 weeks after starting pembrolizumab. These TCRs come from an adult with mismatch repair-deficient cancer. Each CDR3 is given with its conserved first and last residue. The D gene is left open where the match is weak. A clone size is listed for some rows: how often the clone was seen (once, few, many), or a class if it is expanded.

>NA|TRBV28|TRBJ2-1|NA
TGTGCCAGTCCGGTGATAGGGCGAGATGAGCAGTTCTTC
CASPVIGRDEQFF
>NA|TRBV7-6|TRBJ2-4|NA
TGTGCCAGCAGCCAGTTCTCGGGGGATGGAGGAAACATTCAGTACTTC
CASSQFSGDGGNIQYF
>NA|TRBV27|TRBJ2-1|TRBD1
TGTGCCAGCACTTGGGGGACAGGCCTCAGTGAGCAGTTCTTC
CASTWGTGLSEQFF
>NA|TRBV4-1|TRBJ1-2|TRBD1
TGCGCCAGCAGCCCAGGACAGGGGGTTCATGGCTACACCTTC
CASSPGQGVHGYTF
>NA|TRBV5-1|TRBJ1-2|NA
TGCGCCAGCAGAGAGTTAGCTCATGGCTACACCTTC
CASRELAHGYTF
>NA|TRBV5-1|TRBJ2-3|NA
TGCGCCAGCAGCTTGGAATTGAGGTACGGCACAGATACGCAGTATTTT
CASSLELRYGTDTQYF
>NA|TRBV15|TRBJ2-3|TRBD2
TGTGCCACCAGCAGAGCTAGCGGGAGGGCCGCGTCAGATACGCAGTATTTT
CATSRASGRAASDTQYF
>NA|TRBV11-2|TRBJ2-5|NA
TGTGCCAGCAGCGAGAACAGGGTAGAGACCCAGTACTTC
CASSENRVETQYF
>once|TRBV14|TRBJ2-3|NA
TGTGCCAGCAGTGAGGGGATTACTAGCACAGATACGCAGTATTTT
CASSEGITSTDTQYF
>NA|TRBV19|TRBJ2-6|TRBD1
TGTGCCAGTAGTCAATCCGGGACAGGGGGTGGATCTGGGGCCAACGTCCTGACTTTC
CASSQSGTGGGSGANVLTF
>NA|TRBV6-1|TRBJ1-1|NA
TGTGCCAGCGCGAGGGAGCAGAACACTGAAGCTTTCTTT
CASAREQNTEAFF
>NA|TRBV4-1|TRBJ2-2|NA
TGCGCCAGCAGCCAAGATGGGAACGCGAACACCGGGGAGCTGTTTTTT
CASSQDGNANTGELFF
>NA|TRBV21-1|TRBJ2-3|NA
TGTGCCAGCAGCAGATACCTTACGGGGGAGGTTGGCACAGATACGCAGTATTTT
CASSRYLTGEVGTDTQYF
>once|TRBV7-2|TRBJ1-1|NA
TGTGCCAGCAGCTTAGACGTTAGCCAGGCCGCCACTGAAGCTTTCTTT
CASSLDVSQAATEAFF
>NA|TRBV10-1|TRBJ2-1|NA
TGCGCCAGCAGTGAGTTTGATAGGGGCAGGGGTTGGAATGAGCAGTTCTTC
CASSEFDRGRGWNEQFF
>NA|TRBV28|TRBJ2-3|NA
TGTGCCAGCATCACCCCAGGAGCTGGGACAGATACGCAGTATTTT
CASITPGAGTDTQYF
>NA|TRBV14|TRBJ2-7|NA
TGTGCCAGCAGCCACCAAACCTACGAGCAGTACTTC
CASSHQTYEQYF
>NA|TRBV4-1|TRBJ1-2|TRBD1
TGCGCCAGCAGCCAACCCCGGGACAGAGGACCGAGGTATGGCTACACCTTC
CASSQPRDRGPRYGYTF
>NA|TRBV19|TRBJ2-1|TRBD1
TGTGCCAGTAGTCGGACAGGGGAGTACAATGAGCAGTTCTTC
CASSRTGEYNEQFF
>few|TRBV2|TRBJ2-7|TRBD1
TGTGCCAGCAGTGAGAGTGGGACAGGCTACGAGCAGTACTTC
CASSESGTGYEQYF
>NA|TRBV29-1|TRBJ1-1|NA
TGCAGCCTGCGTCAGGGGCAGGGTGAAGCTTTCTTT
CSLRQGQGEAFF
>once|TRBV15|TRBJ1-5|NA
TGTGCCACCAGCAGAGATGCGGGGCCCAAAAATCAGCCCCAGCATTTT
CATSRDAGPKNQPQHF
>NA|TRBV7-9|TRBJ2-5|TRBD2
TGTGCCAGCAGCTTGGGGGGGGGACCAGAAGAGACCCAGTACTTC
CASSLGGGPEETQYF
>once|TRBV30|TRBJ1-1|NA
TGTGCCTGGTTCCCCCCCCGGGCCCCGAACACTGAAGCTTTCTTT
CAWFPPRAPNTEAFF
>NA|TRBV7-9|TRBJ1-1|NA
TGTGCCAGCAGCTCCCCGGGTATCAACACTGAAGCTTTCTTT
CASSSPGINTEAFF
>NA|TRBV29-1|TRBJ1-2|NA
TGCAGCGTCCGAGGTGGGTTACCCAACTATGGCTACACCTTC
CSVRGGLPNYGYTF
>NA|TRBV5-1|TRBJ2-2|TRBD2
TGCGCCAGCAGCTTATCGAGACTAGCGGGAGTAACCGGGGAGCTGTTTTTT
CASSLSRLAGVTGELFF
>NA|TRBV27|TRBJ1-3|TRBD1
TGTGCCAGCAGTCTCGGACAGGGGGGGACCATATATTTT
CASSLGQGGTIYF
>NA|TRBV27|TRBJ2-1|TRBD2
TGTGCCAGCAGCCAACTGACTAGCGGGAGCCTTGAGCAGTTCTTC
CASSQLTSGSLEQFF
>NA|TRBV15|TRBJ2-6|NA
TGTGCCACGACAGGTCGTGGGGCCAACGTCCTGACTTTC
CATTGRGANVLTF
>NA|TRBV25-1|TRBJ2-2|NA
TGTGCCAGCAGTGTGGGACAAGTCACCGGGGAGCTGTTTTTT
CASSVGQVTGELFF
>NA|TRBV27|TRBJ1-1|NA
TGTGCCAGCAGTTTATCCAGGAACACTGAAGCTTTCTTT
CASSLSRNTEAFF
>NA|TRBV29-1|TRBJ2-7|TRBD2
TGCAGCGTTGAAGATGGGGAGGGTCTCTACGAGCAGTACTTC
CSVEDGEGLYEQYF
>NA|TRBV5-5|TRBJ2-7|TRBD1
TGTGCCAGCACCCATGGACAGGGAATCTACGAGCAGTACTTC
CASTHGQGIYEQYF
>NA|TRBV5-3|TRBJ2-6|NA
TGTGCCAGAAGCTTAGTCGGGGCCGGGGCCAACGTCCTGACTTTC
CARSLVGAGANVLTF
>NA|TRBV29-1|TRBJ2-7|NA
TGCAGCGTTGAAGCCCAGGTAAAAAACGAGCAGTACTTC
CSVEAQVKNEQYF
>NA|TRBV18|TRBJ2-1|NA
TGTGCCAGCTCGCGTGATAGGAATGAGCAGTTCTTC
CASSRDRNEQFF
>NA|TRBV6-5|TRBJ1-5|TRBD1
TGTGCCAGCAGCCTTGGACAGGGGTGGGATCAGCCCCAGCATTTT
CASSLGQGWDQPQHF
>once|TRBV5-1|TRBJ1-2|TRBD1
TGCGCCAGCAGCACGGGACAGGAGCTGACCTATGGCTACACCTTC
CASSTGQELTYGYTF
>few|TRBV25-1|TRBJ1-4|NA
TGTGCCAGCAGTGACCACCATCAGGAGGGGAATAGTGAAAAACTGTTTTTT
CASSDHHQEGNSEKLFF
>NA|TRBV5-1|TRBJ2-5|TRBD1
TGCGCCAGCAGCTTGGAACCGACCCAACAGGGGTTACGAGAGACCCAGTACTTC
CASSLEPTQQGLRETQYF
>NA|TRBV11-2|TRBJ1-1|TRBD1
TGTGCCAGCAGCCCTACAGGGGGCCCGGGGACTGAAGCTTTCTTT
CASSPTGGPGTEAFF
>NA|TRBV5-6|TRBJ1-2|NA
TGTGCCAGCAGCCAATCCCCTATTATAAACTATGGCTACACCTTC
CASSQSPIINYGYTF
>NA|TRBV11-2|TRBJ2-5|NA
TGTGCCAGCAGCTTAGATACCGTAAGGGAGACCCAGTACTTC
CASSLDTVRETQYF
>NA|TRBV7-8|TRBJ1-3|NA
TGTGCCAGCAGCTTAAGCTCCGGGCCCGTATATTTT
CASSLSSGPVYF
>NA|TRBV10-3|TRBJ2-7|TRBD2
TGTGCCATCAACGGGGAGAGAGTACTAGCGGGAGGCTACGAGCAGTACTTC
CAINGERVLAGGYEQYF